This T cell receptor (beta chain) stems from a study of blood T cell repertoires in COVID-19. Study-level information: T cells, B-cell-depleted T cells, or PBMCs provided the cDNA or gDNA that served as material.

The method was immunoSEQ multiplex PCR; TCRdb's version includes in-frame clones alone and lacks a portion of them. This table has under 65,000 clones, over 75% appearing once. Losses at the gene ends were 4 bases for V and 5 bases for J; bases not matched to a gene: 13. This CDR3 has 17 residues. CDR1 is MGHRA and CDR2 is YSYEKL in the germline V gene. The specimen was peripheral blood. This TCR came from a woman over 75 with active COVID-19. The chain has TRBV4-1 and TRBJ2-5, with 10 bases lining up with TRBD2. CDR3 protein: CASSPFSGRLLGETQYF. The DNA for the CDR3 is TGCGCCAGCAGCCCCTTTAGCGGGAGGCTTCTGGGGGAGACCCAGTACTTC.